These 8 T cell receptor beta chains share one sample of origin, sequenced in a study of cytomegalovirus exposure and HLA in healthy donors (dated by TCRdb to about 2017). The method behind the library was the immunoSEQ multiplex PCR assay. For the multiplex PCR, a mixture combining 60 forward primers for TCR Vbeta segments and 13 reverse primers for TCR Jbeta segments was used. The clones in this table, taken by TCRdb from immuneACCESS, are in-frame only. Not every clone is retained; where verified, under half of the shortfall comes from an unresolved V gene, and the cause of the rest is unknown. This sample is represented by fewer than 200,000 clones; about 80% of them were singletons. The biggest ten clones account for about 1.3% of the sample. The sample consisted of PBMCs. Receptor source: a woman aged 45-65 years in good health and CMV-seronegative.

Notes on this clone: Other DNA sequences from this sample encode an identical CDR3 as well. This sequence joins TRBV28 and TRBJ1-1; 7 nucleotides agree with TRBD1. After removal of 5 bases from V and 0 bases from J, the junction contained 9 bases not matched to a gene. Looked up from germline, CDR1 is MDHEN and CDR2 is SYDVKM. The CDR3 sequence is 16 residues long. The CDR3 nucleotides are TGTGCCAGCAGTACCGACAGGGAACGCCTGAACACTGAAGCTTTCTTT. This encodes CASSTDRERLNTEAFF.

The J gene is TRBJ2-3, the V gene TRBV11-2; D not resolved. CDR3 length: 12 residues. Between the trimmed V and J ends, which lost 6 bases and 0 bases, there was a span of 4 bases. Germline CDR1 SGHAT, CDR2 FQNNGV. This CDR3 is CASSVSTDTQYF. The CDR3 region has the DNA TGTGCCAGCAGTGTAAGCACAGATACGCAGTATTTT.

V is TRBV7-4 and J is TRBJ1-5, with no clear D. V lost 3 bases to trimming and J lost 3 bases, with 6 bases between them. Germline values: CDR1 SGHVT, CDR2 SQSDAQ. CDR3 length: 13 amino acids. CDR3 residues: CASSFLLNQPQHF. For the CDR3, the DNA is TGTGCCAGCAGCTTTTTACTCAATCAGCCCCAGCATTTT.

This rearrangement joins TRBV30 to TRBJ2-7; 9 bases line up with TRBD2. Germline assignment: CDR1 GTSNPN and CDR2 SVGIG (reference sequence). Trimming at V came to 3 bases and at J to 2 bases, leaving 20 bases not matched to a gene. This CDR3 is built from 19 residues. CDR3 nucleotide sequence: TGTGCCTGGAGGGGGGTGGGGGGGGATAGCGGGAGACGCGCCTACGAGCAGTACTTC. This encodes CAWRGVGGDSGRRAYEQYF.

The chain carries TRBV5-4 and TRBJ1-2; D not certain. Germline loops: CDR1 SGHNT, CDR2 YYREEE (reference sequence). Trimming removed 0 bases from V and 8 bases from J, with 20 bases in between. The CDR3 has 16 residues. For the CDR3, the DNA is TGTGCCAGCAGCTTGGAAGTATTAGGCAGGCCACCCGGCTACACCTTC. This gives the protein CASSLEVLGRPPGYTF.

This clone appeared a few times. One junction end does not reproduce the germline sequence, and a read error may be involved. CDR3 in DNA: TGTGCCATCGGTTCCCAAGGACTCTCCGCCTTC. Protein sequence: CAIGSQGLSAF. V usage is TRBV2 and J usage is TRBJ2-7; tentative D call: TRBD2 (5 bases). The CDR3 runs to 11 residues. Germline CDR1 and CDR2: SNHLY and FYNNEI. The full variable domain, with the rest looked up from reference TRBV2 and TRBJ2-7, is EPEVTQTPSHQVTQMGQEVILRCVPISNHLYFYWYRQILGQKVEFLVSFYNNEISEKSEIFDDQFSVERPDGSNFTLKIRSTKLEDSAMYFCAIGSQGLSAFGPGTRLTVT.

This clone was counted only a few times. This chain uses TRBV5-1 with TRBJ1-3; D might be TRBD1 (5 bases). V dropped 1 base and J dropped 2 bases, with 10 bases sitting between them. Per germline, CDR1 SGHRS and CDR2 YFSETQ. This CDR3 is built from 15 residues. The CDR3 reads CASSLLAGTGNTIYF. DNA for the CDR3: TGCGCCAGCAGCTTGCTGGCAGGGACTGGAAACACCATATATTTT.

The count of this clone is one. The rearrangement uses TRBV7-8 and TRBJ1-1, with D perhaps matching TRBD1 (5 bases). This CDR3 spans 13 amino acids. The ends were cut back, 1 base at V and 8 bases at J, with 11 bases in the middle. CDR1 SGHVS and CDR2 FQNEAQ come from the germline V gene. The CDR3 loop is CASSLEWGREAFF. CDR3 DNA: TGTGCCAGCAGCTTAGAATGGGGCAGAGAAGCTTTCTTT.